This T cell receptor beta chain was identified in a study of T cells in Graves' hyperthyroidism and ophthalmopathy. Aged 18 to 65, the patients had hyperthyroidism that was newly diagnosed and had lasted under 2 months. On this clonotype: The antigen remains undetermined.

Overall study findings and caveats: Also found in blood were most expanded thyroid clonotypes above 0.001.

The TCR beta CDR3 regions underwent amplification using RNA transcripts as the source. Researchers ran a first-round RT-PCR on the TCR CDR3 using the HTBI primer set. TCRdb itself ran the multiplex PCR reads through MiXCR, one entry per CDR3 protein. The profile covers about 580,000 distinct CDR3 sequences, with around 42% appearing a single time and around 8% taken by the ten largest. V was pared by 5 bases and J by 9 bases, with 10 bases of the junction left unmatched. The germline V gene has CDR1 SGHNT and CDR2 YYREEE (reference sequence). This CDR3 is built from 15 residues. The chain is built from TRBV5-4 and TRBJ2-1; 11 nucleotides agree with TRBD2. This sequence was found in a woman between 18 and 29 years old with Graves' hyperthyroidism. The sequencing input was peripheral blood or thyroid tissue (not recorded which). Here the CDR3 DNA reads TGTGCCAGCAGACTGGAACTAGCGGGAGCGGTTGAGCAGTTCTTC. It codes for CASRLELAGAVEQFF.